The clone carrying this T cell receptor (beta chain) has only a few counts. What it recognizes is unknown. This specimen belongs to a study of T-cell reconstitution after alpha-beta-depleted transplantation in children. General study findings and limits: The origin of alpha-beta T cells about two months after transplant was reportedly several hundred expanded graft clones. Newly generated T cells supplied most T-cell counts and diversity one year post-transplant.

Deletions cut 7 bases from V and 5 bases from J, with 15 bases between. The germline V gene encodes CDR1 MDHEN and CDR2 SYDVKM. This CDR3 contains 14 residues. Unique molecular identifiers featured in how the TCRbeta library was prepared. TCRdb reprocessed the PCR reads with MiXCR, giving one entry per CDR3 protein. The table lists 500,000 to 650,000 distinct CDR3 sequences, 10% to 15% of them singletons. The chain employs TRBV28 and TRBJ2-1; the D gene is possibly TRBD1 (5 bases). The sample in question was PBMCs, mostly from graft donor cells, obtained 360 days after TCRalphabeta/CD19-depleted stem cell transplant. This TCR came from a male patient younger than 18 who had a stem cell transplant for acute myeloid leukemia, so the T cells may come from the graft donor. The CDR3 loop reads CASTLEDRDNEQFF. In nucleotides, the CDR3 is TGTGCCAGCACCCTCGAAGACAGAGACAATGAGCAGTTCTTC.